Sequencing of this T cell receptor beta chain was carried out in a study of cytomegalovirus exposure and HLA in healthy donors. Whole-study findings and limits: Reports showed the classifier diagnosing cytomegalovirus status with high specificity and sensitivity. A later analysis revealed that TCR association rates differed between HLA loci, peaking at DRB1 and bottoming out at HLA-C. In a later analysis, TCR beta V- and J-gene trimming showed a link to a missense DCLRE1C variant. In a later analysis, specific HLA alleles were associated with 15,000 to 20,000 TCR beta sequences at a 0.05 false discovery rate.

It was with 60 Vbeta and 13 Jbeta primers that the PCR ran. The data were produced by immunoSEQ multiplex PCR, yet TCRdb's version contains in-frame clones alone and is incomplete. The sample consists of a few hundred thousand clones, around 81% of them appearing once. The V gene end was trimmed by 5 bases and the J gene end by 0 bases; junction bases not matched to a gene: 5. The CDR3 is 15 amino acids. Germline assignment: CDR1 SNHLY and CDR2 FYNNEI. This clone was counted a few times. Its antigen is as yet unknown. This receptor was obtained from a woman between 45 and 65 years old in good health and CMV-seropositive. The genes are TRBV2 and TRBJ1-2, with TRBD1 matching 8 bases. Sequencing was carried out using PBMCs. CDR3 coding DNA: TGTGCCAGCAGTTACAGGGGGTCTACTAACTATGGCTACACCTTC. Amino acids: CASSYRGSTNYGYTF.